These 8 T cell receptor beta chains came from one sample sequenced in a study of PD-1 blockade in classical Hodgkin lymphoma. Some clones are missing from TCRdb's copy, which holds only in-frame ones; the method was immunoSEQ multiplex PCR. This table holds 45,000 to 60,000 clones, approximately 91% found once. Time point: newly diagnosed, previously untreated cHL patient sample. The specimen sequenced was peripheral blood mononuclear cells (PBMCs). The origin of the receptors is a human donor with classical Hodgkin lymphoma.

The rearrangement uses TRBV18 and TRBJ2-1, with a tentative D call TRBD2 (6 bases). CDR3 length equals 16 residues. Germline lookup yields CDR1 KGHSH and CDR2 LQKENI. The V and J ends lost 1 base and 4 bases respectively, with 14 bases between them. The CDR3 nucleotides are TGTGCCAGCTCACCACTCGAGGGTAGCGGATACAATGAGCAGTTCTTC. Amino acids: CASSPLEGSGYNEQFF.

The chain has TRBV11-2 and TRBJ2-7; D is unresolved. Germline CDR1 reads SGHAT; CDR2 reads FQNNGV. V lost 0 bases and J 2 bases, leaving 14 bases between the germline ends. This CDR3 is built from 16 residues. CDR3 sequence: CASSLDLGSLTYEQYF. CDR3 DNA: TGTGCCAGCAGCTTAGACCTCGGCAGCTTAACCTACGAGCAGTACTTC.

This clone has a single count. J is TRBJ2-7 and V is TRBV13; D is possibly TRBD2 (6 bases). The CDR3 is 14 residues long. CDR1 and CDR2 from the germline V gene are PRHDT and FYEKMQ (reference sequence). V was shortened by 5 bases and J by 7 bases, with 18 bases between the two germline ends. The CDR3: CASSTTWAAGEQYF. CDR3 coding DNA: TGTGCCAGCAGCACTACGTGGGCTGCGGGAGAGCAGTACTTC.

This chain connects TRBV29-1 to TRBJ1-1, with D hard to call. Trimming left V 6 bases short and J 0 bases short, with 17 bases between. CDR3 size: 15 residues. Germline lookup yields CDR1 SQVTM and CDR2 ANQGSEA. The CDR3: CSVAGRGRLNTEAFF. The DNA for the CDR3 is TGCAGCGTGGCGGGCAGAGGGCGATTGAACACTGAAGCTTTCTTT.

The chain joins TRBV7-9 to TRBJ1-2; perhaps TRBD1 as D (6 bases). CDR1 and CDR2 from the germline V gene are SEHNR and FQNEAQ (reference sequence). This CDR3 region has 16 residues. With 0 bases removed from V and 1 base from J, the gap between germline ends came to 12 bases. CDR3 amino acids: CASSLAGGSLNYGYTF. CDR3 in DNA: TGTGCCAGCAGCTTAGCGGGGGGCTCCCTTAACTATGGCTACACCTTC.

This chain joins TRBV30 and TRBJ2-1, with 8 positions matching TRBD2. Germline CDR1 GTSNPN, CDR2 SVGIG (reference sequence). The CDR3 is made up of 19 amino acids. Unmatched junction bases numbered 13, after V lost 0 bases and J lost 0 bases. The CDR3 sequence: CAWSVLWARGGSSYNEQFF. The CDR3 DNA is TGTGCCTGGAGTGTACTCTGGGCTCGCGGGGGGAGCTCCTACAATGAGCAGTTCTTC. The variable domain in full, with the rest retrieved from reference TRBV30 and TRBJ2-1, is SQTIHQWPATLVQPVGSPLSLECTVEGTSNPNLYWYRQAAGRGLQLLFYSVGIGQISSEVPQNLSASRPQDRQFILSSKKLLLSDSGFYLCAWSVLWARGGSSYNEQFFGPGTRLTVL.

The CDR3 here is CASSTRGRAFF. In DNA, the CDR3 is TGTGCCAGCAGCACCAGGGGGAGGGCTTTCTTT. This sequence joins TRBV6-1 and TRBJ1-1; 7 bases are a match to TRBD1. J was trimmed by 11 bases and V by 6 bases; bases with no gene match: 6. CDR1 and CDR2 (germline): MNHNS, SASEGT. The CDR3 sequence is 11 residues long.

The chain recombines TRBV28 with TRBJ2-1; 8 positions match TRBD2. Unmatched junction bases numbered 3, after V lost 8 bases and J lost 3 bases. The CDR3 consists of 13 residues. The germline V gene has CDR1 MDHEN and CDR2 SYDVKM. This CDR3 reads CASRREVYNEQFF. The DNA for the CDR3 is TGTGCCAGCCGGCGGGAGGTCTACAATGAGCAGTTCTTC.